This T cell receptor (beta chain) was found in a study of T cells in Graves' hyperthyroidism and ophthalmopathy. The CDR3 extends over 15 amino acids. CDR1 and CDR2 (germline): MDHEN, SYDVKM. The V and J ends lost 6 bases and 9 bases respectively, with 24 bases between them. Regions amplified from RNA transcripts were the TCR beta CDR3 regions. TCR CDR3 underwent first-round RT-PCR with the HTBI primer set. In TCRdb, the multiplex PCR reads were re-called with MiXCR into one record per CDR3 protein. The sample shows about 500,000 distinct CDR3 sequences, over 15% of them seen only once. This clonotype was obtained from a woman under 30 with Graves' hyperthyroidism. The sample was blood. V gene TRBV28 combines with J gene TRBJ2-7; maybe TRBD2 (6 bases). DNA for the CDR3: TGTGCCAGCAGCCCCGGGACGGCTGGGACTGCGGTGCAGTACTTC. Translated, it gives CASSPGTAGTAVQYF.